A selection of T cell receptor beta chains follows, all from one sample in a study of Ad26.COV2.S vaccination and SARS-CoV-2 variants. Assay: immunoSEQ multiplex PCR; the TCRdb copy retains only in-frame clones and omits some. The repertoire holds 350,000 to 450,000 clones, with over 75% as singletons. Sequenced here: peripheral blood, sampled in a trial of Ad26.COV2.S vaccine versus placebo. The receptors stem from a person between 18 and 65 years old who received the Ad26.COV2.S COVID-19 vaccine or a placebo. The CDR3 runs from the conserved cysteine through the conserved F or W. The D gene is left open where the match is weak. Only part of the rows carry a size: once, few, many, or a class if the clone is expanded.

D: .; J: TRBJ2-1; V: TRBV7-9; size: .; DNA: TGTGCCAGCAGCGGAGCGGCTAGCAAGTATGAGCAGTTCTTC; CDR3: CASSGAASKYEQFF
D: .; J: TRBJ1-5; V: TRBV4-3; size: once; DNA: TGCGCCAGCAGCCTCCGGACGGGCAATCAGCCCCAGCATTTT; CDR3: CASSLRTGNQPQHF
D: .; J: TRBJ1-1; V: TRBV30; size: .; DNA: TGTGCCTGGGACTTGAACACTGAAGCTTTCTTT; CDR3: CAWDLNTEAFF
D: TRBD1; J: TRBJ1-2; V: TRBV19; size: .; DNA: TGTGCCAGTAGTATCGATTGGGCAGGGGGAAAAGACTATGGCTACACCTTC; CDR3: CASSIDWAGGKDYGYTF
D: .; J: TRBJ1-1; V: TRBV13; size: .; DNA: TGTGCCAGCAGCTTAGGCGAGGGGCGGAACACTGAAGCTTTCTTT; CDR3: CASSLGEGRNTEAFF
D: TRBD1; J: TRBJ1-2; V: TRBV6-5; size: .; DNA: TGTGCCAGCACTAGACCGGGACAGGGGACCTATGGCTACACCTTC; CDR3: CASTRPGQGTYGYTF
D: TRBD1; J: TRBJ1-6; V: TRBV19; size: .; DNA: TGTGCCAGTAGTATAGGAGGGGGCGTTAATTCACCCCTCCACTTT; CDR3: CASSIGGGVNSPLHF
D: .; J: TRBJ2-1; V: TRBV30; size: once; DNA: TGTGCCTGGAGTGCGGGAAGAATTGGGAATGAGCAGTTCTTC; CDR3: CAWSAGRIGNEQFF
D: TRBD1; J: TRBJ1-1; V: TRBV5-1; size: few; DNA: TGCGCCAGCAGCTTGGGGGGGACAGACGTCGAAGCTTTCTTT; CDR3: CASSLGGTDVEAFF
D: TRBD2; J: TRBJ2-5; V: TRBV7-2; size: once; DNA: TGTGCCAGCAGCCCGACTAGCGGGGCCCCAGAGACCCAGTACTTC; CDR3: CASSPTSGAPETQYF
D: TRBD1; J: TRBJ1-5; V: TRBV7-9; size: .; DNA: TGTGCCAGCAGCACAACCTCGACAGGGGGCTTTCAGCCCCAGCATTTT; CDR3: CASSTTSTGGFQPQHF
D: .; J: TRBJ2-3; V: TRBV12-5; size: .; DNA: TGTGCTAGTGGTTTGATGAGAGTAGATACGCAGTATTTT; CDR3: CASGLMRVDTQYF
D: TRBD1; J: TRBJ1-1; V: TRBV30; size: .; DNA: TGTGCCTGGAGTGCCCCAGGGGGGACTGAAGCTTTCTTT; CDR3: CAWSAPGGTEAFF
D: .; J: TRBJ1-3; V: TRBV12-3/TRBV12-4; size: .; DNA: TGTGCCAGCACCTCGACTGCTGGAAACACCATATATTTT; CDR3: CASTSTAGNTIYF
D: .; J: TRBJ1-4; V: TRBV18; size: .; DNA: TGTGCCAGCTCACCAGTGGAAAGTGAAAAACTGTTTTTT; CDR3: CASSPVESEKLFF
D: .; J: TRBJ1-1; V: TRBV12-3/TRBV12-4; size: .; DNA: TGTGCCAGCAGTTGGGAATATGACACTGAAGCTTTCTTT; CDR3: CASSWEYDTEAFF
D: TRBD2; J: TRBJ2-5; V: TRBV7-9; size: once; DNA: TGTGCCAGCAGCTTAGTCAGCGGGGGGGCAGGAGAGACCCAGTACTTC; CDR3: CASSLVSGGAGETQYF
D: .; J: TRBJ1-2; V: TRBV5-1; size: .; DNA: TGCGCCAGCAAAGGGCAGGGAGACTATGGCTACACCTTC; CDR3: CASKGQGDYGYTF
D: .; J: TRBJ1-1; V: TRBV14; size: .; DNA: TGTGCCAGCAGCCATAGTCCGAACACTGAAGCTTTCTTT; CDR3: CASSHSPNTEAFF
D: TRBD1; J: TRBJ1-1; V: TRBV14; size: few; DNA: TGTGCCAGCAGAGCATTGGGGACAGGGAGCACTGAAGCTTTCTTT; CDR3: CASRALGTGSTEAFF
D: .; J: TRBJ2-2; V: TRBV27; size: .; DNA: TGTGCCAGCAGTCGGGGACAGAACACCGGGGAGCTGTTTTTT; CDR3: CASSRGQNTGELFF
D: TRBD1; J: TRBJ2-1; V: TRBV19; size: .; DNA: TGTGCCAGTAGTCCGGACAGGGGGTACAACAATGAGCAGTTCTTC; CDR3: CASSPDRGYNNEQFF
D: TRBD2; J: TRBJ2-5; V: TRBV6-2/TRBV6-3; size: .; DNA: TGTGCCAGCAGTTACTCGATCAGGGGACTAGCGGGGGAGGCACAAGAGACCCAGTACTTC; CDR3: CASSYSIRGLAGEAQETQYF
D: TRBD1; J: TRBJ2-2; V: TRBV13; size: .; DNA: TGTGCCAGCAGCTCAGACAGGGAAATCCCCGGGGAGCTGTTTTTT; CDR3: CASSSDREIPGELFF
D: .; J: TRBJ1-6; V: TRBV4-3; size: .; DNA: TGCGCCAGCAGCCTTGAGAGCTCCTATAATTCACCCCTCCACTTT; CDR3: CASSLESSYNSPLHF
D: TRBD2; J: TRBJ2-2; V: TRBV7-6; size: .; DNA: TGTGCCAGCAGCTTAGTACTAGCGGGGAACACCGGGGAGCTGTTTTTT; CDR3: CASSLVLAGNTGELFF
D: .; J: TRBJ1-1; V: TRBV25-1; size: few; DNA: TGTGCCAGCACCAAGGAAGGGAGAAACACTGAAGCTTTCTTT; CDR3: CASTKEGRNTEAFF
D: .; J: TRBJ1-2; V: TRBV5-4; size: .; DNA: TGTGCCAGCAGCTTGACGGCGTCGGAAGGCTACACCTTC; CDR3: CASSLTASEGYTF
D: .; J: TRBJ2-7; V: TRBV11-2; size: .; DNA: TGTGCCAGCAGCTTAGGAAAGTGGGAGCAGTACTTC; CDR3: CASSLGKWEQYF
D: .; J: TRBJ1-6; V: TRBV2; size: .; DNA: TGTGCCAGCAGTGACGGGGGAAGCTCCTATAATTCACCCCTCCACTTT; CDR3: CASSDGGSSYNSPLHF
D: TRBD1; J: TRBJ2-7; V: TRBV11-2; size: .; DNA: TGTGCCAGCAGCTTAGGACAGGGAACCTACGAGCAGTACTTC; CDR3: CASSLGQGTYEQYF
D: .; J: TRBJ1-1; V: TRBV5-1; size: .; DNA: TGCGCCAGCAGCTTGGGGCAGGTTTACACTGAAGCTTTCTTT; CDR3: CASSLGQVYTEAFF
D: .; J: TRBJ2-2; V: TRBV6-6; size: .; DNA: TGTGCCAGCAGTTTTCGGGGGAACACCGGGGAGCTGTTTTTT; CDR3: CASSFRGNTGELFF
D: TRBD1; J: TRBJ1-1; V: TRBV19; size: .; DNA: TGTGCCAGTACCTTGTCCGGGACAGCGGGCTCTGAAGCTTTCTTT; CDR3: CASTLSGTAGSEAFF
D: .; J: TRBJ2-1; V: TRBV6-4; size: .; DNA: TGTGCCAGCAGTGACCTTGGGGGGAGGACGGTGAATGAGCAGTTCTTC; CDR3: CASSDLGGRTVNEQFF
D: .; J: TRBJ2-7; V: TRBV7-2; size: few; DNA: TGTGCCAGCAGCCAACACTACGAGCAGTACTTC; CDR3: CASSQHYEQYF
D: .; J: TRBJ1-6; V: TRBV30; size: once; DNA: TGTGCCTGGGAGCCTGTTGGGCTTTTCCTCCACTTT; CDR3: CAWEPVGLFLHF